Sequencing of this TCR beta chain was carried out in a study of T cells expressing NK-cell markers. Study context: Within the sequenced cohort of eight donors, seven exhibited HCMV seropositivity and one was seronegative.

From the 5' RACE reads, TCRdb lists one entry per CDR3 protein and no DNA. The repertoire shows about 150,000 distinct CDR3 sequences; the top ten hold around 12%. Germline values: CDR1 GTSNPN, CDR2 SVGIG (reference sequence). This CDR3 is 14 amino acids long. The study's findings and limits: Clarity on HCMV specificity was lacking for the expanded NKG2C+ T cell clones. The study found these clonotypes also leading the CD3+CD56-NKG2C+ fraction in a handful of donors.

Of note for this clonotype: Its target is unknown.

The receptor's source is a man younger than 35 in good health. The chain couples TRBV30 to TRBJ2-7; there is no DNA to check the TCRdb D call of TRBD1. Sequencing used blood T cells: a sorted CD56 or NKG2C T cell subset, CD4+ or CD8+ T cells, or bulk PBMC T cells (not recorded which). The CDR3 here is CAWRGRDGNYEQYF. The entire variable domain, with the rest obtained from reference TRBV30 and TRBJ2-7, is as follows: SQTIHQWPATLVQPVGSPLSLECTVEGTSNPNLYWYRQAAGRGLQLLFYSVGIGQISSEVPQNLSASRPQDRQFILSSKKLLLSDSGFYLCAWRGRDGNYEQYFGPGTRLTVT.